What follows are 32 T cell receptor beta chains derived from one specimen sequenced in a study of CD8 T cells in ankylosing spondylitis. TCRdb analysed the 5' RACE reads with MiXCR anew, one entry per CDR3 protein. This table holds fewer than 200,000 distinct CDR3 sequences, about 20% found once. Source material: blood, either unsorted or a sorted T cell fraction (not recorded which). All receptors derive from a male donor aged 10-30 years with ankylosing spondylitis or in good health (not recorded which).

This clonotype was recorded many times. This chain uses TRBV27 with TRBJ2-1; 7 bases match TRBD2. CDR1 is MNHEY, CDR2 SMNVEV, per germline (reference sequence). This CDR3 region has 13 residues. V lost 5 bases, J lost 14 bases, and 12 bases stayed unmatched. In DNA form, the CDR3 reads TGTGCCAGCAGTGTAGCTCTTGGCGGGAGTGAGTTCTTC. Protein: CASSVALGGSEFF.

This clonotype was seen many times. The chain carries TRBV11-2 and TRBJ2-7; D gene ambiguous. Germline lookup yields CDR1 SGHAT and CDR2 FQNNGV. The CDR3 spans 16 residues. Trimming removed 4 bases from V and 0 bases from J, with 16 bases in between. The CDR3 region is CASSSGSDRLSYEQYF. CDR3 in DNA: TGTGCCAGCAGCTCGGGTTCGGACCGGCTCTCCTACGAGCAGTACTTC.

In its sample, this clonotype was seen many times. As DNA, the CDR3 is TGTGCCATCAGTGATTCCGGGACAGGGACCCTATACAATGAGCAGTTCTTC. Translated, it gives CAISDSGTGTLYNEQFF. The chain uses TRBV10-3 and TRBJ2-1, with TRBD1 matching 9 bases. The V and J ends lost 3 bases and 4 bases, in that order; junction bases with no gene match: 10. This CDR3 region has 17 residues. The germline V gene encodes CDR1 ENHRY and CDR2 SYGVKD.

This clonotype was seen ten or more times. The chain uses TRBV5-1 and TRBJ1-4; 7 bases map to TRBD1. Germline assignment: CDR1 SGHRS and CDR2 YFSETQ. With V trimmed by 2 bases and J by 6 bases, 10 bases remained unmatched. The CDR3 totals 16 residues. CDR3 in DNA: TGCGCCAGCAGCTTCTCTAGGGGACAGCGGGATGAAAAACTGTTTTTT. Translation: CASSFSRGQRDEKLFF.

This clonotype was found many times. V usage is TRBV12-3 or TRBV12-4 and J usage is TRBJ1-1; TRBD1 might be the D (6 bases). Trimming took 7 bases from V and 2 from J, leaving 14 bases between them. CDR3 length equals 14 residues. This CDR3 is CASNPTGDNTEAFF. The DNA for the CDR3 is TGTGCCAGCAACCCGACAGGAGATAACACTGAAGCTTTCTTT.

The chain links TRBV20-1 to TRBJ2-1, with D possibly matching TRBD2 (6 bases). Trimming pared 3 bases from V and 8 bases from J, leaving 20 bases between. The CDR3 contains 15 residues. Germline values: CDR1 DFQATT, CDR2 SNEGSKA (reference sequence). The CDR3 region has the DNA TGCAGTGCTAGGCACCCCTTGCGTGCGGGATATGAGCAGTTCTTC. It translates to CSARHPLRAGYEQFF.

The table lists this clonotype with a few counts. The chain combines TRBV20-1 with TRBJ2-1, with D hard to call. Trimming shortened V by 6 bases and J by 10 bases, and 19 bases separated the two germline ends. This CDR3 is 13 amino acids long. Per germline, CDR1 DFQATT and CDR2 SNEGSKA (reference sequence). In DNA form, the CDR3 reads TGCAGTGCCTCCGGAGATGGCGACTTCGAGCAGTTCTTC. It codes for CSASGDGDFEQFF.

The J gene is TRBJ1-5, the V gene TRBV29-1; D is unresolved. The CDR3 has 12 residues. Looked up from germline, CDR1 is SQVTM and CDR2 is ANQGSEA. Deletions cut 4 bases from V and 2 bases from J, with 6 bases between. The CDR3 bases are TGCAGCGTTGGTGGCGGCAATCAGCCCCAGCATTTT. As protein: CSVGGGNQPQHF.

This clonotype was observed many times. V and J are TRBV12-3 or TRBV12-4 and TRBJ1-4; 10 positions agree with TRBD1. V lost 5 bases, J lost 8 bases, and 11 bases stayed unmatched. There are 16 residues in the CDR3. The CDR3 nucleotides are TGTGCCAGCAGTCCCACTCCGGGACAGGGGCGAGAAAAACTGTTTTTT. It translates to CASSPTPGQGREKLFF.

This clonotype came up many times. The V and J genes are TRBV7-8 and TRBJ1-4; maybe TRBD1 (5 bases). Trimming shortened V by 5 bases and J by 4 bases, and 14 bases separated the two germline ends. The CDR3 consists of 15 residues. Germline V gene sequence: CDR1 SGHVS, CDR2 FQNEAQ. CDR3 nucleotide sequence: TGTGCCAGCAGCGTCCGGGACCGATTTAATGAAAAACTGTTTTTT. It is translated as CASSVRDRFNEKLFF.

This clonotype showed up many times. The J gene is TRBJ1-5, the V gene TRBV6-6; D is uncertain. Trimming stripped 1 base from V and 9 bases from J, with 16 bases between. This CDR3 has 15 residues. The V gene's germline CDR1 is MNHNY and CDR2 SVGAGI (reference sequence). This chain's CDR3 is CASSYYYFLERPQHF. DNA for the CDR3: TGTGCCAGCAGTTACTACTACTTCCTAGAACGGCCCCAGCATTTT.

The chain has TRBV5-4 and TRBJ2-7; maybe TRBD2 (5 bases). This CDR3 comprises 15 residues. Germline CDR1 and CDR2: SGHNT and YYREEE (reference sequence). V lost 0 bases to trimming and J lost 0 bases, with 10 bases between them. Written as DNA, the CDR3 is TGTGCCAGCAGCTTGGCCACGGGGAGCTCCTACGAGCAGTACTTC. It translates to CASSLATGSSYEQYF.

Only one count was recorded for this clonotype. The chain employs TRBV7-6 and TRBJ2-3; D is perhaps TRBD1 (6 bases). The CDR3 is 14 amino acids. CDR1 and CDR2 (germline): SGHVS, FNYEAQ. Trimming took 3 bases from V and 4 from J, leaving 11 bases between them. The CDR3 loop reads CASSFNTGSDTQYF. In DNA, the CDR3 is TGTGCCAGCAGCTTCAATACAGGGTCAGATACGCAGTATTTT.

This clonotype was detected only a few times. CDR3 nucleotides: TGCAGCGTTGAAGCTATTGGGACTAGCATTGAGCAGTTCTTC. This sequence encodes CSVEAIGTSIEQFF. V is TRBV29-1 and J is TRBJ2-1; 9 bases are a match to TRBD2. The V segment lost 1 base and the J segment 9 bases; nucleotides outside the gene matches: 7. CDR1 and CDR2 (germline): SQVTM, ANQGSEA. The CDR3 length is 14 residues.

V is TRBV4-2 and J is TRBJ2-2; D uncertain. The CDR3 totals 12 residues. Germline lookup yields CDR1 LGHNA and CDR2 YNFKEQ. The V and J ends lost 2 bases and 7 bases respectively, with 5 bases between them. CDR3 loop: CASSQNSGELFF. The CDR3 DNA reads as TGTGCCAGCAGCCAAAATAGCGGGGAGCTGTTTTTT.

The chain joins TRBV11-2 to TRBJ2-7, with TRBD1 matching 7 bases. From germline, CDR1 is SGHAT and CDR2 FQNNGV. This CDR3 contains 13 residues. The junction had 7 bases not matched to a gene; V was cut back by 4 bases and J by 7 bases. As DNA, the CDR3 is TGTGCCAGCAGCTCCGACAGGGCTCGAGAGCAGTACTTC. Amino acid sequence: CASSSDRAREQYF.

Ten or more counts support this clonotype. The chain has TRBV30 and TRBJ1-6; no clear D. V was pared by 1 base and J by 14 bases, with 12 bases between. The germline V gene encodes CDR1 GTSNPN and CDR2 SVGIG (reference sequence). The CDR3 consists of 12 residues. CDR3 nucleotide sequence: TGTGCCTGGAGTGGTGAGGATCGGGCCCTCCACTTT. The encoded protein is CAWSGEDRALHF.

This sequence joins TRBV29-1 and TRBJ2-3, with 10 bases that match TRBD1. CDR1 is SQVTM, CDR2 ANQGSEA, per germline. The CDR3 length is 13 residues. CDR3 coding DNA: TGCAGTGTGACAGGGGGCAATTCAGATACGCAGTATTTT. This sequence encodes CSVTGGNSDTQYF.

This clonotype was counted many times. The J gene is TRBJ2-3, the V gene TRBV30; tentatively, D is TRBD1 (5 bases). This CDR3 has 14 amino acids. V lost 4 bases to trimming and J lost 1 base, with 12 bases between them. CDR1 GTSNPN and CDR2 SVGIG come from the germline V gene (reference sequence). This CDR3 reads CAWMKGVGTDTQYF. CDR3 nucleotides: TGTGCCTGGATGAAAGGGGTGGGCACAGATACGCAGTATTTT.

This clonotype occurred many times. The chain joins TRBV10-3 to TRBJ2-2; D gene ambiguous. V was trimmed by 1 base and J by 3 bases, leaving 6 bases between them. CDR3 length equals 14 residues. CDR1 and CDR2 (germline): ENHRY, SYGVKD. The CDR3 region is CAISEWSDTGELFF. The CDR3 coding sequence is TGTGCCATCAGTGAGTGGTCGGACACCGGGGAGCTGTTTTTT.

This clonotype was seen repeatedly, ten times or more. The chain combines TRBV20-1 with TRBJ2-2, with a possible D match to TRBD1 (6 bases). The germline gives CDR1 DFQATT, CDR2 SNEGSKA (reference sequence). Trimming pared 4 bases from V and 2 bases from J, leaving 11 bases between. The CDR3 is made up of 14 amino acids. CDR3 in DNA: TGCAGTGCTAAGACAGGTGCTAACACCGGGGAGCTGTTTTTT. Amino acids: CSAKTGANTGELFF.

This clonotype was observed many times. The chain employs TRBV3-1 and TRBJ2-7, with 12 bases lining up with TRBD2. The CDR3 contains 18 residues. The germline V gene has CDR1 LGHDT and CDR2 YNNKEL (reference sequence). V lost 2 bases, J lost 3 bases, and 11 bases stayed unmatched. This chain's CDR3 is CASSQIGLAGPGVYEQYF. CDR3 nucleotides: TGTGCCAGCAGCCAAATCGGACTAGCGGGGCCTGGGGTCTACGAGCAGTACTTC.

CDR3: CASSPPVGGQFF. Here the CDR3 DNA reads TGTGCCAGTAGTCCCCCCGTCGGGGGGCAGTTCTTC. The rearrangement uses TRBV19 and TRBJ2-1, with TRBD2 as a possible D gene (6 bases). There are 12 residues in the CDR3. V was clipped by 5 bases and J by 12 bases, with 14 bases between them. The V gene's germline CDR1 is LNHDA and CDR2 SQIVND (reference sequence).

In its sample, this clonotype was seen many times. This chain joins TRBV5-1 and TRBJ2-5, with a possible D match to TRBD2 (6 bases). Germline CDR1 SGHRS, CDR2 YFSETQ. The CDR3 totals 16 residues. With 3 bases removed from V and 2 bases from J, the gap between germline ends came to 17 bases. The CDR3 DNA reads as TGCGCCAGCAGCTCGCTTGAGGGACTCCGGCAAGAGACCCAGTACTTC. Amino acids: CASSSLEGLRQETQYF.

This clonotype was detected many times. This chain links TRBV12-3 or TRBV12-4 with TRBJ2-7; possible D gene TRBD2, 5 bases. The CDR3 runs to 15 residues. Trimming took off 2 bases at V and 0 bases at J, with 11 bases between the two ends. This CDR3 reads CASSLRATISYEQYF. As DNA, the CDR3 is TGTGCCAGCAGTTTACGTGCGACTATCTCCTACGAGCAGTACTTC.

This clonotype was counted ten times or more. The rearrangement joins TRBV6-5 to TRBJ1-1; TRBD1 might be the D (5 bases). This CDR3 contains 13 residues. The germline V and J ends were trimmed by 6 bases and 1 base, with 9 bases remaining between them. The germline V gene encodes CDR1 MNHEY and CDR2 SVGAGI. The CDR3 is CASSADRNTEAFF. The CDR3, as DNA: TGTGCCAGCAGCGCCGACAGGAACACTGAAGCTTTCTTT.

This clonotype was detected many times. The chain combines TRBV10-3 with TRBJ2-2; 10 positions agree with TRBD1. The germline V gene has CDR1 ENHRY and CDR2 SYGVKD. This CDR3 spans 17 amino acids. Trimming at V came to 6 bases and at J to 1 base, leaving 8 bases not matched to a gene. CDR3 coding DNA: TGTGCCATCAGACCGGGGGACAGGGGAATGAACACCGGGGAGCTGTTTTTT. It encodes CAIRPGDRGMNTGELFF.

At least ten counts were recorded for this clonotype. The V and J genes are TRBV5-1 and TRBJ2-1; D not resolved. The CDR3 extends over 11 amino acids. Trimming cost V 2 bases and J 5 bases, with 2 bases left between them. Germline loops: CDR1 SGHRS, CDR2 YFSETQ. In DNA form, the CDR3 reads TGCGCCAGCAGCTTTAACAATGAGCAGTTCTTC. Protein sequence: CASSFNNEQFF.

This clonotype has at least ten counts. This chain connects TRBV20-1 to TRBJ1-2; D gene ambiguous. This CDR3 region has 8 residues. Germline V CDR1 and CDR2: DFQATT, SNEGSKA (reference sequence). CDR3 protein: CSLGGYTF. The CDR3 DNA follows: TGCAGCCTGGGGGGCTACACCTTC.

This clonotype was counted ten times or more. The chain has TRBV3-1 and TRBJ2-3; 12 bases match TRBD2. Germline V gene data show CDR1 as LGHDT and CDR2 as YNNKEL (reference sequence). Trimming at V came to 4 bases and at J to 1 base, leaving 9 bases not matched to a gene. The CDR3 spans 18 residues. The CDR3 bases are TGTGCCAGCAGCCCCCTACTACTAGCGGGAGGCGGCACAGATACGCAGTATTTT. As protein: CASSPLLLAGGGTDTQYF.

At least ten counts were recorded for this clonotype. The chain uses TRBV4-1 and TRBJ2-3, with TRBD1 as a possible D gene (6 bases). The CDR3 has 16 amino acids. Germline V gene sequence: CDR1 MGHRA, CDR2 YSYEKL. The ends were cut back, 1 base at V and 7 bases at J, with 18 bases in the middle. The CDR3 DNA reads TGCGCCAGCAGCCAAGGCAGGGGATTGAGGCCTAATACGCAGTATTTT. It encodes CASSQGRGLRPNTQYF.

This clonotype was recorded many times. The chain carries TRBV12-3 or TRBV12-4 and TRBJ2-3, with TRBD2 matching over 8 bases. The V gene end was trimmed by 5 bases and the J gene end by 2 bases; junction bases not matched to a gene: 12. The CDR3 length is 17 residues. CDR3 in amino acids: CASSGGKSGRVTDTQYF. The CDR3 DNA follows: TGTGCCAGCAGTGGGGGAAAGAGCGGGAGAGTCACAGATACGCAGTATTTT.